This T cell receptor (beta chain) is from a study of T cell responses to AZD1222 COVID-19 vaccine. Of note for this clone: The antigen remains undetermined.

Repertoires were generated with immunoSEQ multiplex PCR, while TCRdb's copy carries only in-frame clones and drops some. The data contain 150,000 or so clones, about 92% of them seen just once; the ten biggest clones take up under 3.5%. In germline, CDR1 is MNHNY, CDR2 SVGAGI (reference sequence). Germline trimming cut 7 bases from V and 7 bases from J; bases unmatched to any gene: 7. The CDR3 is made up of 12 amino acids. Study outcomes and limitations: Regions 160-218 and 743-854 held dominance among vaccine-associated CD4 TCRs, which spanned spike. Spike-specific TCR repertoires showed rising breadth and depth after two AZD1222 doses. Repertoires were obtained only post-peak T cell response. The donor group comprised mostly white British people and more females; the analysis possibly underestimated clonal diversity.

The genes are TRBV6-6 and TRBJ2-7, with 7 nucleotides matching TRBD1. This receptor was obtained from an adult who received the AZD1222 COVID-19 vaccine. Sample: peripheral blood, taken 28 days after the second AZD1222 dose. Here the CDR3 DNA reads TGTGCCAGCAACAACAGGGGTGGTGAGCAGTACTTC. It yields the protein CASNNRGGEQYF.